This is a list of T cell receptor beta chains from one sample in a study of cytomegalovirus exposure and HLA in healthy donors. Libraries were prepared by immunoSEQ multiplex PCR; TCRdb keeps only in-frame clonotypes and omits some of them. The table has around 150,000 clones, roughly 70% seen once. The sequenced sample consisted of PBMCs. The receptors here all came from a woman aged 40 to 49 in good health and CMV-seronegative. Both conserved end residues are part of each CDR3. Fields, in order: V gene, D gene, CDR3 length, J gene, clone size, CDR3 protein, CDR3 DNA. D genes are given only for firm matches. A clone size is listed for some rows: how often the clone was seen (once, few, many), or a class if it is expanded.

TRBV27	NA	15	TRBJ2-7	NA	CASRRGGGLSYEQYF	TGTGCCAGCAGGCGGGGTGGGGGTTTGTCCTACGAGCAGTACTTC
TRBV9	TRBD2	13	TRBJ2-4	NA	CASSPRTSDIQYF	TGTGCCAGCAGCCCTCGGACTAGCGACATTCAGTACTTC
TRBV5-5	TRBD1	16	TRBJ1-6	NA	CASSLEQGASYSPLHF	TGTGCCAGCAGCTTGGAACAGGGGGCGTCATATTCACCCCTCCACTTT
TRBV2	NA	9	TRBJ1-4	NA	CPERSQLFF	TGTCCAGAGCGGTCACAACTGTTTTTT
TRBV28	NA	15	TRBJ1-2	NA	CASRRGSWSNYGYTF	TGTGCCAGCAGGCGGGGGAGCTGGAGTAACTATGGCTACACCTTC
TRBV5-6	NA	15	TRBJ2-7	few	CASSLRGSRSYEQYF	TGTGCCAGCAGCCTCAGAGGCTCACGCTCCTACGAGCAGTACTTC
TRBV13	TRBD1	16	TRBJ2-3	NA	CASSPKTGISTDTQYF	TGTGCCAGCAGCCCCAAGACAGGGATTAGCACAGATACGCAGTATTTT
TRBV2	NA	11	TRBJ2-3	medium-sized	CASPRGNTQYF	TGTGCCAGCCCGCGGGGCAATACGCAGTATTTT
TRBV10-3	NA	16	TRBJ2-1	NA	CAISESGWGGYNEQFF	TGTGCCATCAGTGAGTCTGGCTGGGGCGGTTACAATGAGCAGTTCTTC
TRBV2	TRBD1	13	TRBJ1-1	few	CASSGQEIAEAFF	TGTGCCAGCTCGGGACAGGAAATCGCTGAAGCTTTCTTT
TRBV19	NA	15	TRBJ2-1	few	CASSSNRVSYNEQFF	TGTGCCAGTAGCTCAAACAGGGTCTCCTACAATGAGCAGTTCTTC
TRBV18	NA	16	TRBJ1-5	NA	CASSTRTPDSNQPQHF	TGTGCCAGCTCCACCCGGACACCGGATAGCAATCAGCCCCAGCATTTT
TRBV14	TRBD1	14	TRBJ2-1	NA	CASNSGGPYNEQFF	TGTGCCAGCAACTCAGGGGGTCCCTACAATGAGCAGTTCTTC
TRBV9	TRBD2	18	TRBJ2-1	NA	CASSLGLAGGPSYNEQFF	TGTGCCAGCAGCCTCGGACTAGCGGGAGGCCCCTCCTACAATGAGCAGTTCTTC
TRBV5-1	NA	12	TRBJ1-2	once	CASSLETENYTF	TGCGCCAGCAGCTTGGAGACAGAGAACTACACCTTC
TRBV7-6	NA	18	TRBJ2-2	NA	CASSLGVGGWADQGELFF	TGTGCCAGCAGCTTAGGGGTTGGAGGTTGGGCAGACCAAGGGGAGCTGTTTTTT
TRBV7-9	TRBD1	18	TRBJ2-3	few	CASSRRGNQGARTDTQYF	TGTGCCAGCAGCCGGAGGGGTAATCAGGGGGCAAGGACAGATACGCAGTATTTT
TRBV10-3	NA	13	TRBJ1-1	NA	CAISDRVGTEAFF	TGTGCCATCAGTGACAGGGTAGGCACTGAAGCTTTCTTT
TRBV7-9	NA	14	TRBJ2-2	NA	CAGSSLWNTGELFF	TGTGCCGGCAGCTCCCTCTGGAACACCGGGGAGCTGTTTTTT
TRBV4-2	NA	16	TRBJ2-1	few	CASSQDHEHSYNEQFF	TGTGCCAGCAGCCAAGACCATGAACATTCCTACAATGAGCAGTTCTTC
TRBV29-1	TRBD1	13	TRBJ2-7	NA	CSVSGQGGYEQYF	TGCAGCGTTTCGGGACAGGGAGGCTACGAGCAGTACTTC
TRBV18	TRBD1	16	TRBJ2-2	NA	CASSPGQGRNTGELFF	TGTGCCAGCTCACCAGGACAGGGTCGGAACACCGGGGAGCTGTTTTTT
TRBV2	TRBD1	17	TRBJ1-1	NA	CASKGTGTLISETEAFF	TGTGCCAGCAAAGGGACAGGGACCTTGATTTCAGAGACTGAAGCTTTCTTT
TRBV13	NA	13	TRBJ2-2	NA	CASSLRGYGELFF	TGTGCCAGCAGCTTAAGGGGGTACGGGGAGCTGTTTTTT
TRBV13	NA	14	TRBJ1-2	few	CASSRRGYRDGYTF	TGTGCCAGCAGCCGACGGGGATACAGGGATGGCTACACCTTC
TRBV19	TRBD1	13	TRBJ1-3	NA	CATGQGIGNTIYF	TGTGCCACCGGACAGGGTATTGGAAACACCATATATTTT
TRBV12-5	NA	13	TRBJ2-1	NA	CASGFQVYNEQFF	TGTGCTAGTGGTTTTCAGGTCTACAATGAGCAGTTCTTC
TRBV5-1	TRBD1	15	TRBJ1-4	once	CASSLATQGHEKLFF	TGCGCCAGCAGCTTGGCAACACAGGGGCATGAAAAACTGTTTTTT
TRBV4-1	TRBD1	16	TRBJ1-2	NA	CASSQDNSAGGYGYTF	TGCGCCAGCAGCCAAGACAATTCGGCAGGGGGTTATGGCTACACCTTC
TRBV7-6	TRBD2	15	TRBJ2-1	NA	CASARSGKLYNEQFF	TGTGCCAGCGCCCGGAGCGGGAAGCTCTACAATGAGCAGTTCTTC
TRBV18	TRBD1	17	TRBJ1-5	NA	CASSLYGQGAGDQPQHF	TGTGCCAGCTCACTCTATGGACAGGGAGCAGGGGATCAGCCCCAGCATTTT
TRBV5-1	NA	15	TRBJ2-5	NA	CASSLEPGEEKTQYF	TGCGCCAGCAGCTTGGAGCCGGGGGAGGAGAAGACCCAGTACTTC
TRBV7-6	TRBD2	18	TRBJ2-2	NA	CASSLASTAGGNTGELFF	TGTGCCAGCAGCTTAGCATCAACGGCGGGAGGGAACACCGGGGAGCTGTTTTTT
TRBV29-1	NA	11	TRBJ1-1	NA	CSVQVRDEAFF	TGCAGCGTCCAAGTTAGAGATGAAGCTTTCTTT
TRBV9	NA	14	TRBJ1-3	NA	CASSVTGSGNTIYF	TGTGCCAGCAGCGTCACAGGCTCTGGAAACACCATATATTTT
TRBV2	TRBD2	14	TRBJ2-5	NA	CASSDRTGGETQYF	TGTGCCAGCAGTGATCGGACGGGGGGAGAGACCCAGTACTTC
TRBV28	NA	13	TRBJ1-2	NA	CASSLGLSYGYTF	TGTGCCAGCAGTTTGGGACTGAGCTATGGCTACACCTTC
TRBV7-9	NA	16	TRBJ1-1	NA	CASSPPEGESYTEAFF	TGTGCCAGCAGCCCACCCGAGGGGGAATCGTACACTGAAGCTTTCTTT
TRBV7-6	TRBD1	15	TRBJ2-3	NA	CASSVGQGRTDTQYF	TGTGCCAGCAGCGTTGGACAGGGGCGGACAGATACGCAGTATTTT
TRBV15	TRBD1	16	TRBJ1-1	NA	CATSRGTGNLNTEAFF	TGTGCCACCAGCAGGGGGACAGGGAACTTGAACACTGAAGCTTTCTTT
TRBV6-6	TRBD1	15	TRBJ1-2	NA	CASSYRQGTNYGYTF	TGTGCCAGCAGTTATCGACAGGGAACTAACTATGGCTACACCTTC
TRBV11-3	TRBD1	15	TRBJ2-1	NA	CASSLVGTGYNEQFF	TGTGCCAGCAGCTTAGTCGGGACAGGATACAATGAGCAGTTCTTC
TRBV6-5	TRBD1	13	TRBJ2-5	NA	CASRIQGRETQYF	TGTGCCAGCAGAATACAGGGGAGAGAGACCCAGTACTTC
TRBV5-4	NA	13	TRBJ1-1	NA	CASSLGGVPEAFF	TGTGCCAGCAGCTTGGGCGGGGTACCTGAAGCTTTCTTT
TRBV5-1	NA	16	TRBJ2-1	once	CASSLEIGGGANEQFF	TGCGCCAGCAGCTTGGAGATCGGGGGAGGAGCTAATGAGCAGTTCTTC
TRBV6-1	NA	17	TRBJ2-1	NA	CASSEWASYESYNEQFF	TGTGCCAGCAGTGAATGGGCTTCCTACGAGTCCTACAATGAGCAGTTCTTC
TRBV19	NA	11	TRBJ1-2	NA	CASTGREGYTF	TGTGCCAGTACCGGAAGGGAGGGCTACACCTTC
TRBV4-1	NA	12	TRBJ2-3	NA	CASSHPSDTQYF	TGCGCCAGCAGCCACCCTTCGGATACGCAGTATTTT
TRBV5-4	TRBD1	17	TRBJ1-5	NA	CASSFRQGAYSNQPQHF	TGTGCCAGCAGCTTTAGACAGGGGGCGTATAGCAATCAGCCCCAGCATTTT
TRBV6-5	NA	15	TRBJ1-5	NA	CASSYSNRINQPQHF	TGTGCCAGCAGTTACTCGAACAGGATCAATCAGCCCCAGCATTTT
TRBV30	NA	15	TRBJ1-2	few	CAWSVSGRVFYGYTF	TGTGCCTGGAGTGTATCGGGCAGGGTATTTTATGGCTACACCTTC
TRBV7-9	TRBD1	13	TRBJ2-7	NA	CASSSGTGREQYF	TGTGCCAGCAGCTCCGGGACAGGGAGGGAGCAGTACTTC
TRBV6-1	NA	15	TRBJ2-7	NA	CASSEVAGSYYEQYF	TGTGCCAGCAGTGAAGTCGCGGGTTCGTACTACGAGCAGTACTTC
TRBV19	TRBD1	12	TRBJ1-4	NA	CASGGQNEKLFF	TGTGCCAGTGGGGGACAGAATGAAAAACTGTTTTTT